The clone carrying this T cell receptor (beta chain) was detected once. The CDR3 covers 13 residues. Germline CDR1 KGHDR, CDR2 SFDVKD. V was clipped by 6 bases and J by 5 bases, with 12 bases between them. This sample was taken from a study of control samples from healthy donors and cancer patients. Sequencing was performed with immunoSEQ multiplex PCR; in TCRdb, only in-frame clones are kept and a portion is missing. The sample has about 48,000 clones, nearly 95% seen once. The specimen was PBMCs. The TCR sequence derives from a woman aged 45-59 years with head and neck cancer. The chain uses TRBV24-1 and TRBJ2-5; D is unresolved. This chain's CDR3 is CATSRVPGETQYF. The CDR3 DNA sequence: TGTGCCACCAGTAGGGTACCTGGGGAGACCCAGTACTTC.